What follows are 29 T cell receptor beta chains derived from one specimen sequenced in a study of identical twins. A single record per CDR3 protein comes from TCRdb applying MiXCR to the 5' RACE reads. The sample has approximately 230,000 distinct CDR3 sequences, 6.5% seen once. This sample was also put to use in a study of T cells expressing NK-cell markers.

The sample taken for sequencing was CD8+ T cells sorted from blood. These receptors were taken from a woman aged 18 to 35 in good health.

The rearrangement links TRBV6-2 or TRBV6-3 to TRBJ1-2; D perhaps matches TRBD1 (5 bases). The ends were cut back, 5 bases at V and 9 bases at J, with 16 bases in the middle. CDR1 and CDR2 (germline): MNHEY, SVGEGT. The length of the CDR3 is 13 residues. In nucleotides, the CDR3 is TGTGCCAGCAGTATGGAGGGGAGATGGAGCTACACCTTC. Amino acids: CASSMEGRWSYTF.

This chain connects TRBV5-1 to TRBJ2-7; TRBD1 matches 8 bases. The CDR3 consists of 16 residues. V shed 2 bases and J 1 base; nucleotides not matched to a gene: 8. The germline V gene has CDR1 SGHRS and CDR2 YFSETQ. DNA of the CDR3: TGCGCCAGCAGCTTCAATAACAGGGGGTGGTCCTACGAGCAGTACTTC. Translated, it gives CASSFNNRGWSYEQYF. Based on the CDR3 plus reference TRBV5-1 and TRBJ2-7, the full variable domain is KAGVTQTPRYLIKTRGQQVTLSCSPISGHRSVSWYQQTPGQGLQFLFEYFSETQRNKGNFPGRFSGRQFSNSRSEMNVSTLELGDSALYLCASSFNNRGWSYEQYFGPGTRLTVT.

This chain joins TRBV7-8 and TRBJ2-3; D is uncertain. CDR1 and CDR2 from the germline V gene are SGHVS and FQNEAQ. The CDR3 runs to 13 residues. V was cut by 5 bases and J by 6 bases, with 12 bases left in between. The CDR3 bases are TGTGCCAGCAGCACCCGGCCGGATGATACGCAGTATTTT. It codes for CASSTRPDDTQYF. The whole variable domain, filled in from reference TRBV7-8 and TRBJ2-3, reads GAGVSQSPRYKVAKRGQDVALRCDPISGHVSLFWYQQALGQGPEFLTYFQNEAQLDKSGLPSDRFFAERPEGSVSTLKIQRTQQEDSAVYLCASSTRPDDTQYFGPGTRLTVL.

This clonotype showed up just a few times. V and J are TRBV7-3 and TRBJ2-1; 7 bases are shared with TRBD1. CDR1 and CDR2 (germline): SGHTA, FQGTGA. The CDR3 totals 13 residues. With V trimmed by 5 bases and J by 10 bases, 8 bases remained unmatched. The CDR3, as DNA: TGTGCCAGCAGCCCAACAGGGGATATGGAGCAGTTCTTC. Its protein product is CASSPTGDMEQFF. Variable domain in full (rest from reference TRBV7-3 and TRBJ2-1): GAGVSQTPSNKVTEKGKYVELRCDPISGHTALYWYRQSLGQGPEFLIYFQGTGAADDSGLPNDRFFAVRPEGSVSTLKIQRTERGDSAVYLCASSPTGDMEQFFGPGTRLTVL.

There are a few counts of this clonotype. The V and J genes are TRBV27 and TRBJ2-3; 12 bases line up with TRBD2. CDR1 is MNHEY, CDR2 SMNVEV, per germline (reference sequence). V lost 2 bases, J lost 2 bases, and 2 bases stayed unmatched. The CDR3 totals 16 residues. The CDR3 DNA follows: TGTGCCAGCAGTTTAACTAGCGGGGGGCTCACAGATACGCAGTATTTT. Protein sequence: CASSLTSGGLTDTQYF.

V and J are TRBV2 and TRBJ2-3, with 12 positions matching TRBD2. There are 15 residues in the CDR3. In germline, CDR1 is SNHLY, CDR2 FYNNEI. V was pared by 8 bases and J by 5 bases, with 8 bases of the junction left unmatched. The DNA for the CDR3 is TGTGCCAGCGGAAGACTAGCGGGAGATCGAGATACGCAGTATTTT. This codes for CASGRLAGDRDTQYF.

This clonotype turned up a few times. A much larger clonotype is one base distant, so this may be a read error. The chain is built from TRBV5-1 and TRBJ2-3; 8 nucleotides agree with TRBD2. V lost 0 bases and J lost 5; bases outside the gene matches: 5. The V gene's germline CDR1 is SGHRS and CDR2 YFSETQ. The CDR3 runs 15 residues. The CDR3 coding sequence is TGCGCCAGCAGCTTGGAGGGACTAGGCTTAGATACGCAGTATTTT. Translating it yields CASSLEGLGLDTQYF.

The sample holds many counts of this clonotype. The chain combines TRBV6-5 with TRBJ2-1; TRBD2 aligns across 10 bases. J gave up 6 bases and V 5 bases, and 16 bases lay outside the gene matches. CDR3 length: 18 amino acids. Germline values: CDR1 MNHEY, CDR2 SVGAGI. Written as DNA, the CDR3 is TGTGCCAGCAGTCTATTCGGGAGCCTAGCGGGAGTACCCAATGAGCAGTTCTTC. Translated, it gives CASSLFGSLAGVPNEQFF.

This clonotype was counted at least ten times. This chain connects TRBV29-1 to TRBJ2-7; TRBD1 matches at 7 bases. After removal of 6 bases from V and 2 bases from J, the junction contained 13 bases not matched to a gene. CDR1 is SQVTM and CDR2 is ANQGSEA in the germline V gene. The CDR3 loop spans 15 amino acids. The CDR3 bases are TGCAGCGTGACCCTGGGACAGCCAGGGACCTACGAGCAGTACTTC. Translation gives CSVTLGQPGTYEQYF.

The V and J genes are TRBV14 and TRBJ2-1; TRBD2 matches at 7 bases. V lost 0 bases and J lost 2; bases outside the gene matches: 7. CDR1 is SGHDN and CDR2 is FVKESK in the germline V gene. This CDR3 contains 17 residues. The CDR3 coding sequence is TGTGCCAGCAGCCAAGATTGGGGGGGGGTCACCTACAATGAGCAGTTCTTC. Translation gives CASSQDWGGVTYNEQFF.

This sequence joins TRBV11-1 and TRBJ1-2; D is ambiguous. Trimming removed 2 bases from V and 0 bases from J, with 19 bases in between. In germline, CDR1 is SGHAT, CDR2 FQDESV (reference sequence). The CDR3 runs 18 residues. CDR3 DNA: TGTGCCAGCAGCTTAATAACCGCAACGCCCTCCTCTAACTATGGCTACACCTTC. It yields the protein CASSLITATPSSNYGYTF.

This clonotype was seen a few times. The chain carries TRBV4-1 and TRBJ2-7; possibly TRBD1 or TRBD2 for D (5 bases each). Germline lookup yields CDR1 MGHRA and CDR2 YSYEKL. V lost 4 bases, J lost 7 bases, and 20 bases lay in between. The CDR3 length is 15 residues. The CDR3 DNA reads TGCGCCAGCAGCCCCTCCGGGGCAGGGTCTGGAGAGCAGTACTTC. It codes for CASSPSGAGSGEQYF.

This clonotype was seen more than once but under ten times. The CDR3 DNA sequence: TGTGCCAGCAGTACAACACAGGGACGCTATGGCTACACCTTC. Amino acids: CASSTTQGRYGYTF. The chain links TRBV27 to TRBJ1-2; perhaps TRBD1 as D (6 bases). The CDR3 totals 14 residues. The ends were cut back, 5 bases at V and 4 bases at J, with 14 bases in the middle. From germline, CDR1 is MNHEY and CDR2 SMNVEV (reference sequence).

The J gene is TRBJ1-1, the V gene TRBV11-2; D gene uncertain. The CDR3 has 12 residues. The germline V gene has CDR1 SGHAT and CDR2 FQNNGV. The germline V and J ends were trimmed by 5 bases and 6 bases, with 10 bases remaining between them. This CDR3 is CASSGVFAEAFF. The CDR3 nucleotides are TGTGCCAGCAGCGGGGTTTTCGCTGAAGCTTTCTTT.

In this sample, this clonotype turned up many times. The chain carries TRBV12-3 or TRBV12-4 and TRBJ2-7; D is unresolved. CDR3 length equals 13 residues. The V gene lost 2 bases and the J gene lost 1 base, with 6 bases spanning the gap. The CDR3 DNA reads as TGTGCCAGCAGTTTAAGCGCGTCCTACGAGCAGTACTTC. It translates to CASSLSASYEQYF.

This clonotype has at least ten counts. The chain employs TRBV27 and TRBJ1-2; tentative D call: TRBD1 (6 bases). Germline-derived CDR1 and CDR2 are MNHEY and SMNVEV (reference sequence). The CDR3 has 14 residues. Deletions cut 6 bases from V and 3 bases from J, with 14 bases between. Here the CDR3 reads CASRPGGAHYGYTF. The CDR3 DNA reads TGTGCCAGCAGGCCGGGGGGCGCTCACTATGGCTACACCTTC.

This clonotype has ten or more counts. The chain recombines TRBV6-1 with TRBJ2-7, with 12 bases that match TRBD1. Trimming at V came to 10 bases and at J to 2 bases, leaving 12 bases not matched to a gene. The CDR3 is made up of 16 amino acids. CDR1 is MNHNS, CDR2 SASEGT, per germline. This CDR3 reads CATLLLGQGAAYEQYF. CDR3 in DNA: TGTGCCACCCTCCTTCTGGGACAGGGGGCGGCCTACGAGCAGTACTTC.

This clonotype was recorded at least ten times. The genes are TRBV12-3 or TRBV12-4 and TRBJ1-1, with a weak D call TRBD1 (5 bases). With 6 bases removed from V and 6 bases from J, the gap between germline ends came to 14 bases. The CDR3 covers 13 residues. The CDR3 DNA follows: TGTGCCAGCAGACCTCCTGAGGGACCTGAAGCTTTCTTT. Protein sequence: CASRPPEGPEAFF.

This clonotype was detected many times. The J gene is TRBJ2-7, the V gene TRBV7-2; a weak D match, TRBD1 (6 bases). The ends were cut back, 5 bases at V and 3 bases at J, with 11 bases in the middle. Per the germline V gene, CDR1 is SGHTA and CDR2 is FQGNSA. CDR3 length: 13 amino acids. This chain's CDR3 is CASSLGQIYEQYF. The CDR3 region has the DNA TGTGCCAGCAGCCTAGGACAGATCTACGAGCAGTACTTC.

J is TRBJ1-3 and V is TRBV12-3 or TRBV12-4; TRBD1 aligns across 7 bases. Unmatched junction bases numbered 13, after V lost 7 bases and J lost 7 bases. The CDR3 has 15 residues. The CDR3 here is CASIPRDSLWNTIYF. The DNA of the CDR3 is TGTGCCAGCATCCCCCGGGACAGTCTCTGGAACACCATATATTTT.

The chain carries TRBV6-2 or TRBV6-3 and TRBJ2-1, with D maybe TRBD2 (6 bases). CDR1 and CDR2 (germline): MNHEY, SVGEGT. The CDR3 runs to 15 residues. The V and J ends lost 6 bases and 4 bases respectively, with 16 bases between them. CDR3 in amino acids: CASRLDVGTYNEQFF. CDR3 coding DNA: TGTGCCAGCAGACTGGACGTTGGGACTTACAATGAGCAGTTCTTC.

This clonotype has just a few counts. The chain recombines TRBV4-3 with TRBJ2-5; maybe TRBD1 (6 bases). The CDR3 is made up of 16 amino acids. The V end was cut by 0 bases, the J end by 5 bases, with 16 bases between. Germline CDR1 LGHNA, CDR2 YSLEER. This CDR3 reads CASSQDTTGQLETQYF. The CDR3 region has the DNA TGCGCCAGCAGCCAAGATACCACAGGGCAGTTGGAGACCCAGTACTTC.

In this sample, this clonotype turned up many times. The chain combines TRBV13 with TRBJ2-7; 9 bases are shared with TRBD2. Germline assignment: CDR1 PRHDT and CDR2 FYEKMQ (reference sequence). The CDR3 length is 15 residues. V lost 4 bases, J lost 3 bases, and 7 bases stayed unmatched. The CDR3 loop is CASSSLAGEGYEQYF. The CDR3 bases are TGTGCCAGCAGCTCTTTAGCGGGAGAGGGCTACGAGCAGTACTTC. The whole variable domain, remainder taken from reference TRBV13 and TRBJ2-7, is AAGVIQSPRHLIKEKRETATLKCYPIPRHDTVYWYQQGPGQDPQFLISFYEKMQSDKGSIPDRFSAQQFSDYHSELNMSSLELGDSALYFCASSSLAGEGYEQYFGPGTRLTVT.

In this sample, this clonotype turned up many times. The V and J genes are TRBV27 and TRBJ2-7; 13 bases map to TRBD2. The CDR3 runs to 13 residues. Germline assignment: CDR1 MNHEY and CDR2 SMNVEV (reference sequence). J was trimmed by 4 bases and V by 11 bases; bases with no gene match: 5. The CDR3 spells CAAGTSGIYEQYF. The CDR3 coding sequence is TGTGCCGCCGGGACTAGCGGGATTTACGAGCAGTACTTC.

The table lists this clonotype with many counts. The chain combines TRBV12-3 or TRBV12-4 with TRBJ2-1; TRBD2 matches at 7 bases. V trimming: 6 bases; J trimming: 1 base; junction bases outside the gene matches: 3. The CDR3 is 14 residues long. The CDR3 DNA sequence: TGTGCCAGCAGCGTAGCGGGTTCCTACAATGAGCAGTTCTTC. Translating it yields CASSVAGSYNEQFF.

The V call is TRBV9, the J call TRBJ1-6; D uncertain. The CDR3 totals 11 residues. CDR1 is SGDLS and CDR2 is YYNGEE in the germline V gene. The ends were cut back, 7 bases at V and 5 bases at J, with 4 bases in the middle. CDR3 in amino acids: CASGDNSPLHF. The CDR3 nucleotides are TGTGCCAGCGGAGATAATTCACCCCTCCACTTT. The whole variable domain, filled in from reference TRBV9 and TRBJ1-6, reads DSGVTQTPKHLITATGQRVTLRCSPRSGDLSVYWYQQSLDQGLQFLIQYYNGEERAKGNILERFSAQQFPDLHSELNLSSLELGDSALYFCASGDNSPLHFGNGTRLTVT.

This clonotype was seen many times. The chain joins TRBV5-1 to TRBJ2-7; D is ambiguous. The CDR3 is 10 amino acids. Deletions cut 7 bases from V and 2 bases from J, with 4 bases between. Germline V lookup: CDR1 SGHRS, CDR2 YFSETQ. The CDR3 region has the DNA TGCGCCAGCTTCGCCTACGAGCAGTACTTC. Translating it yields CASFAYEQYF.

This clonotype was counted a few times. The rearrangement joins TRBV4-1 to TRBJ1-1; D gene uncertain. The CDR3 contains 14 residues. The germline V and J ends were trimmed by 4 bases and 0 bases, with 9 bases remaining between them. Germline V gene sequence: CDR1 MGHRA, CDR2 YSYEKL. In DNA form, the CDR3 reads TGCGCCAGCAGCCTTCAGACTGTGAACACTGAAGCTTTCTTT. Residues: CASSLQTVNTEAFF.

The sample holds many counts of this clonotype. V usage is TRBV12-3 or TRBV12-4 and J usage is TRBJ2-5; the match to TRBD2 covers 9 bases. The CDR3 runs 16 residues. Trimming removed 5 bases from V and 2 bases from J; junction bases left unmatched: 9. The CDR3 DNA is TGTGCCAGCAGTCTCTTCGGCGGGAGGGGACAAGAGACCCAGTACTTC. This sequence encodes CASSLFGGRGQETQYF.